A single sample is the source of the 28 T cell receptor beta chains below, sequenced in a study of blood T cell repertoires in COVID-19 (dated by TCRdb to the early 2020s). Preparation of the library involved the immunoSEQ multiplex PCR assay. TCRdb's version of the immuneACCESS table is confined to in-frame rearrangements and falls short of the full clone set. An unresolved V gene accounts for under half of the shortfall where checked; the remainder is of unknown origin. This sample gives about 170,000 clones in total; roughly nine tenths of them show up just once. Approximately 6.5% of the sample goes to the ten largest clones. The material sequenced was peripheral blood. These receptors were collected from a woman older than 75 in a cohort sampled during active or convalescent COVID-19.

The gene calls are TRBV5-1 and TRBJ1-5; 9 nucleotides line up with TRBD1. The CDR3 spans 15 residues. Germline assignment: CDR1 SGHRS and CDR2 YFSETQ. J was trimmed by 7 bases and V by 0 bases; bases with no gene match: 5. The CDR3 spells CASSLETGGGQPQHF. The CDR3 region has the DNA TGCGCCAGCAGCTTGGAGACAGGGGGAGGCCAGCCCCAGCATTTT.

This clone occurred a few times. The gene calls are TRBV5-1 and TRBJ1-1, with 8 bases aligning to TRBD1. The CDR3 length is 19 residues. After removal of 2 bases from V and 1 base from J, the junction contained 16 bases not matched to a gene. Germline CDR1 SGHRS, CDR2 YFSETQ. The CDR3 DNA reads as TGCGCCAGCAGCTTAATTTCCCCCCGAAGACAGGGGCGGAACACTGAAGCTTTCTTT. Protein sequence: CASSLISPRRQGRNTEAFF.

Written as DNA, the CDR3 is TGTGCCACCAGCAGAGGGACAGGCACAGATACGCAGTATTTT. It encodes CATSRGTGTDTQYF. The chain has TRBV15 and TRBJ2-3; D possibly corresponds to TRBD1 (6 bases). Looked up from germline, CDR1 is LNHNV and CDR2 is YYDKDF (reference sequence). V dropped 1 base and J dropped 1 base, with 6 bases sitting between them. The CDR3 totals 14 residues.

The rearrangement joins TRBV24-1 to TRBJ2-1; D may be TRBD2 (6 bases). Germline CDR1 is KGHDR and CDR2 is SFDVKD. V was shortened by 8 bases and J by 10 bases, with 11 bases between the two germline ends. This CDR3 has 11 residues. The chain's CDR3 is CATKSGGEQFF. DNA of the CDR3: TGTGCCACCAAGTCTGGGGGGGAGCAGTTCTTC.

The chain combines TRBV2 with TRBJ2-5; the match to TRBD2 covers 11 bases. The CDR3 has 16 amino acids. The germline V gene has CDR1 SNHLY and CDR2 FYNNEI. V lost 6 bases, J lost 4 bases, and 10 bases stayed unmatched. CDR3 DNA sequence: TGTGCCAGCAGCCTCAATAGCGGGGGGGCAAGAGAGACCCAGTACTTC. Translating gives CASSLNSGGARETQYF. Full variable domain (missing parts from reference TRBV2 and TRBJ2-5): EPEVTQTPSHQVTQMGQEVILRCVPISNHLYFYWYRQILGQKVEFLVSFYNNEISEKSEIFDDQFSVERPDGSNFTLKIRSTKLEDSAMYFCASSLNSGGARETQYFGPGTRLLVL.

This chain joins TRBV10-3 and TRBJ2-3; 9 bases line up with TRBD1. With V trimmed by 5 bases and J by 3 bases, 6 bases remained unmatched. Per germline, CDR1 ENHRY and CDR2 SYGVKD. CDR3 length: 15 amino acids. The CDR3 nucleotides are TGTGCCATCAGTACGGGACAGGGTTGGACAGATACGCAGTATTTT. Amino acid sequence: CAISTGQGWTDTQYF.

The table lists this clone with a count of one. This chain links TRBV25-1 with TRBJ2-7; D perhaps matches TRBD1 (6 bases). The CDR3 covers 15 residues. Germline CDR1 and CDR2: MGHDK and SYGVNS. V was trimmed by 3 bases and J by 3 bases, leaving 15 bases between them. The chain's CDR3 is CASSDRTEKNYEQYF. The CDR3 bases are TGTGCCAGCAGTGATCGGACAGAAAAAAACTACGAGCAGTACTTC.

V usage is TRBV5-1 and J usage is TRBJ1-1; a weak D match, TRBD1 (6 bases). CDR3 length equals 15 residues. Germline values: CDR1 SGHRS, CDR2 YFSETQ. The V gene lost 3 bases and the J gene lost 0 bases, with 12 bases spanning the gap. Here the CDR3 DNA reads TGCGCCAGCAGCTCGGACGGACAGATGAACACTGAAGCTTTCTTT. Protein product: CASSSDGQMNTEAFF.

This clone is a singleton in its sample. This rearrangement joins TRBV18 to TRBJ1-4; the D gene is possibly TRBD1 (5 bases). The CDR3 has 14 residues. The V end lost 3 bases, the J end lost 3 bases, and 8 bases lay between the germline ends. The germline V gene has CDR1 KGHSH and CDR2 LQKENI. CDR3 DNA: TGTGCCAGCTCACCGGGGGGGGCTAATGAAAAACTGTTTTTT. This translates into CASSPGGANEKLFF.

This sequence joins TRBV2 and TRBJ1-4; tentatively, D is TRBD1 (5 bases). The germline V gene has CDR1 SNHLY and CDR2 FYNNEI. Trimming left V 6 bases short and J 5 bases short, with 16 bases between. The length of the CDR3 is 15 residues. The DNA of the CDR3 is TGTGCCAGCAGGGGAGGGGTTTTTAGCAATGAAAAACTGTTTTTT. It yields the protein CASRGGVFSNEKLFF. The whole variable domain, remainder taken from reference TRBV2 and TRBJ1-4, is EPEVTQTPSHQVTQMGQEVILRCVPISNHLYFYWYRQILGQKVEFLVSFYNNEISEKSEIFDDQFSVERPDGSNFTLKIRSTKLEDSAMYFCASRGGVFSNEKLFFGSGTQLSVL.

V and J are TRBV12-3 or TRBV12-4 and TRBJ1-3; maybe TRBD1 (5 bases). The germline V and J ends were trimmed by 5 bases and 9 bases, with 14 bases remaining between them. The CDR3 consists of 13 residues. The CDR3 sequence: CASSPRRVSTIYF. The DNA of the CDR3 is TGTGCCAGCAGTCCACGCAGGGTGAGCACCATATATTTT.

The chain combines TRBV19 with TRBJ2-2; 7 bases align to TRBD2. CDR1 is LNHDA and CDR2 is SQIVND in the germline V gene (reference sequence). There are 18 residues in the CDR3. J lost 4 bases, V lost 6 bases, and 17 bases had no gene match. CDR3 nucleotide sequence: TGTGCCAGTAGCCAATCTGGCGGGAGACGAGACCCCACCGGGGAGCTGTTTTTT. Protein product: CASSQSGGRRDPTGELFF.

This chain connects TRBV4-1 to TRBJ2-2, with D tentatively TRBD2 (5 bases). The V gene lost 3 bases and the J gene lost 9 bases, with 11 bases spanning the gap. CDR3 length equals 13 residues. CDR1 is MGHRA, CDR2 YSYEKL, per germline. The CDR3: CASSQRGLRELFF. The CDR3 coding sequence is TGCGCCAGCAGCCAGCGCGGGCTCCGGGAGCTGTTTTTT.

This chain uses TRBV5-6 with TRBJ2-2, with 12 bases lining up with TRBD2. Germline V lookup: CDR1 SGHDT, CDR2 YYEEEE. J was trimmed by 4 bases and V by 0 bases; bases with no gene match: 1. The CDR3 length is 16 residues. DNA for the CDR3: TGTGCCAGCAGCTTGGCGACTAGCGGGAGCACCGGGGAGCTGTTTTTT. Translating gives CASSLATSGSTGELFF.

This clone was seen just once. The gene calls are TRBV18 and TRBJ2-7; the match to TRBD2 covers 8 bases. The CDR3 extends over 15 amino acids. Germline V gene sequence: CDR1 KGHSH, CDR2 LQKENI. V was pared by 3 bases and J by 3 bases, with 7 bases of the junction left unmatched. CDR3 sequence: CASSPPGLVNYEQYF. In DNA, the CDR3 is TGTGCCAGCTCACCCCCGGGACTAGTTAACTACGAGCAGTACTTC.

The CDR3: CAISGGTSGSNEQFF. The DNA of the CDR3 is TGTGCCATCAGTGGCGGGACTAGCGGGAGTAATGAGCAGTTCTTC. The V gene is TRBV10-3, the J gene TRBJ2-1; 14 bases are shared with TRBD2. This CDR3 spans 15 amino acids. Germline CDR1 and CDR2: ENHRY and SYGVKD. Trimming removed 4 bases from V and 7 bases from J; junction bases left unmatched: 3.

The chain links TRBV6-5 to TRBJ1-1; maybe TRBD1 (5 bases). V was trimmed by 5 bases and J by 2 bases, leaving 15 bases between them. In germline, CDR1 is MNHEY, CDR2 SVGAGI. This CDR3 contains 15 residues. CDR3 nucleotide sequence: TGTGCCAGCAGTCTCTCGGGGGGGGGTAACACTGAAGCTTTCTTT. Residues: CASSLSGGGNTEAFF.

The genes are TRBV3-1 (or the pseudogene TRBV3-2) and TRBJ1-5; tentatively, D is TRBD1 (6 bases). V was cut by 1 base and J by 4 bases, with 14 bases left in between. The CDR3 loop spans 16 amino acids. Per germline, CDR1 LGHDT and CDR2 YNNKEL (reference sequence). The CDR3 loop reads CASSQGGRDTNQPQHF. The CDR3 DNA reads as TGTGCCAGCAGCCAAGGGGGACGGGACACTAATCAGCCCCAGCATTTT.

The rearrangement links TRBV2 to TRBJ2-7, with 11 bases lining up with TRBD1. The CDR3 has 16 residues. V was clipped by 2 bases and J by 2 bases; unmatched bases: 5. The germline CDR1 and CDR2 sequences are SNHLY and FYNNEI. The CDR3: CASSEPGQGGPYEQYF. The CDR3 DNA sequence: TGTGCCAGCAGTGAACCGGGACAGGGGGGACCCTACGAGCAGTACTTC.

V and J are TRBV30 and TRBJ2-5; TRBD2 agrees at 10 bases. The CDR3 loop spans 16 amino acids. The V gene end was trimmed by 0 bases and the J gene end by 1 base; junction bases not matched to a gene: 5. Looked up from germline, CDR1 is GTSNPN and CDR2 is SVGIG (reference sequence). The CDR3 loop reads CAWSVGAGGFQETQYF. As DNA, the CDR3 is TGTGCCTGGAGTGTAGGAGCGGGGGGGTTCCAAGAGACCCAGTACTTC.

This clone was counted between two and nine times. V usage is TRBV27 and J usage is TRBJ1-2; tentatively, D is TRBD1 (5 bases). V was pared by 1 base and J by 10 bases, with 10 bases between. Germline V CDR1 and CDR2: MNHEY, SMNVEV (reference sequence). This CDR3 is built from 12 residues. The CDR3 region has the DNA TGTGCCAGCAGTTTATTAGGGGTGTACTACACCTTC. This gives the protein CASSLLGVYYTF.

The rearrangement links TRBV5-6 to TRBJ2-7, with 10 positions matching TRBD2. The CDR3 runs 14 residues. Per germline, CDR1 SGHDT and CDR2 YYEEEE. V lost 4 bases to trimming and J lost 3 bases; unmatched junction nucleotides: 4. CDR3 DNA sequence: TGTGCCAGCAGCCGAGCGGGAGGGTTCTACGAGCAGTACGTC. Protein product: CASSRAGGFYEQYV.

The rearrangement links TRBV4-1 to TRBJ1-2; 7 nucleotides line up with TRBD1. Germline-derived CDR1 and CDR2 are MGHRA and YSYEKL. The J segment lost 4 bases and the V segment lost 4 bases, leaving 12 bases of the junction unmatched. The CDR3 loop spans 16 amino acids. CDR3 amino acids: CASSPGRDRAGYGYTF. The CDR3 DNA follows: TGCGCCAGCAGCCCGGGCCGTGACAGGGCTGGCTATGGCTACACCTTC.

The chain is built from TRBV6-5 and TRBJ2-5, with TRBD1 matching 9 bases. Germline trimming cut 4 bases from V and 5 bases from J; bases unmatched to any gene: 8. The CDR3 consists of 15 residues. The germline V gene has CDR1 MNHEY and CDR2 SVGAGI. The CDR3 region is CASSSGQGTGETQYF. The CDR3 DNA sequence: TGTGCCAGCAGTTCGGGACAGGGAACGGGGGAGACCCAGTACTTC.

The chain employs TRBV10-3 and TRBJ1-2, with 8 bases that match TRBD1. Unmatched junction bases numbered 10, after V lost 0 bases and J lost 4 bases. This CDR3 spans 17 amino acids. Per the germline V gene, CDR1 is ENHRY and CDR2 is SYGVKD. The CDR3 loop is CAISESTSGTGRYGYTF. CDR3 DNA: TGTGCCATCAGTGAGTCTACTTCGGGGACAGGCCGCTATGGCTACACCTTC.

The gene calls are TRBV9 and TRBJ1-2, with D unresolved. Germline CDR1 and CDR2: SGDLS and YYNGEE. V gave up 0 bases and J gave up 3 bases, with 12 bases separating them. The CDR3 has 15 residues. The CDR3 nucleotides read TGTGCCAGCAGCGTAGGGGAGGTCGGGGACTATGGCTACACCTTC. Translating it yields CASSVGEVGDYGYTF.

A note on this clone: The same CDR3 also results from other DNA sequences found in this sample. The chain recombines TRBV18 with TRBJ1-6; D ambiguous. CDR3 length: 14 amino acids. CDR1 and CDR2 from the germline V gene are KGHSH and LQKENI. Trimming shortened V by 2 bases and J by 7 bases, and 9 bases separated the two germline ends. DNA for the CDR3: TGTGCCAGCTCACCATACACCAACAATTCACCCCTCCACTTT. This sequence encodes CASSPYTNNSPLHF.

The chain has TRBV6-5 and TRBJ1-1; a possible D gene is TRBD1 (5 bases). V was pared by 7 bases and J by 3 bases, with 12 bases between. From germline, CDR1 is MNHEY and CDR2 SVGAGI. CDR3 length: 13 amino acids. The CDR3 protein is CASIIDRYTEAFF. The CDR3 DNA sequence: TGTGCCAGCATTATTGACAGATACACTGAAGCTTTCTTT.